The rows below give T cell receptor beta chains drawn from one sample of a study of CD8 T cells in Susac syndrome. A single record per CDR3 protein comes from TCRdb applying MiXCR to the immunoSEQ multiplex PCR reads. The sample lists a few hundred thousand distinct CDR3 sequences, approximately 95% occurring once. Input material: CD4+ T cells from PBMCs. Receptors were obtained from a human donor with multiple sclerosis. Each CDR3 is given with its conserved first and last residue. D genes are given only for firm matches. Clone size is stated in some rows and not others, as once, few, many or a class when expanded.

len,abundance,d_gene,v_gene,j_gene,CDR3nt,CDR3aa
15,-,-,TRBV20-1,TRBJ2-5,TGCAGTGCTACGGGGGGCAGCTCGGGGAGAGAGACCCAGTACTTC,CSATGGSSGRETQYF
15,once,TRBD1,TRBV9,TRBJ2-1,TGTGCCAGCAGCGCCGGGACAGAGCCCTTCAATGAGCAGTTCTTC,CASSAGTEPFNEQFF
19,-,-,TRBV30,TRBJ2-4,TGTGCCTGGAGTAGGGGGGGACAGTTAAGCCACCTAGCCAAAAACATTCAGTACTTC,CAWSRGGQLSHLAKNIQYF
14,-,-,TRBV9,TRBJ2-5,TGTGCCAGCAGCCTCGGGCACCTCCAAGAGACCCAGTACTTC,CASSLGHLQETQYF
10,-,TRBD1,TRBV20-1,TRBJ1-1,TGCAGTGCGGGGGACAGGGAAGCTTTCTTT,CSAGDREAFF
13,once,-,TRBV20-1,TRBJ1-6,TGCAGTGCCGTGGAGGGAATGTATTCACCCCTCCACTTT,CSAVEGMYSPLHF
14,-,TRBD2,TRBV27,TRBJ2-7,TGTGCCAGCGGAAAAGCGGGAGGGGCATACGAGCAGTACTTC,CASGKAGGAYEQYF
19,-,-,TRBV23-1,TRBJ1-5,TGCGCCAGCAGCCACCCCGGGAATGGGCCTTTGCGCCTCAATCAGCCCCAGCATTTT,CASSHPGNGPLRLNQPQHF
13,-,TRBD1,TRBV19,TRBJ1-2,TGTGCCAGTAGTGTGGACAGGGGGCCGGGCTACACCTTC,CASSVDRGPGYTF
15,-,TRBD2,TRBV10-2,TRBJ2-2,TGCGCCAGCAGTGTCCCAGCGGGGTACACCGGGGAGCTGTTTTTT,CASSVPAGYTGELFF
14,once,-,TRBV29-1,TRBJ2-3,TGCAGCGTTGATGGTGTGCAGGGTGCAGATACGCAGTATTTT,CSVDGVQGADTQYF
10,-,-,TRBV29-1,TRBJ1-2,TGCAGCGTGAACAGGGATGGCTACACCTTC,CSVNRDGYTF
13,once,-,TRBV2,TRBJ1-5,TGTGCCAGCATGTCTAGGGAGGATCAGCCCCAGCATTTT,CASMSREDQPQHF